A single sample gave rise to the 30 T cell receptor beta chains below, sequenced in a study of response to subunit inactivated influenza vaccine. TCRdb re-called the RT-PCR reads through MiXCR, storing one row per CDR3 protein. This table holds about 780,000 distinct CDR3 sequences, approximately 17% found once. The material sequenced was PBMCs from blood, taken roughly 5 days after vaccination. The origin of the receptors is a man in his forties or fifties who received an inactivated influenza vaccine.

The CDR3 loop reads CSASGPAIEQYF. The CDR3 DNA reads TGCAGTGCTAGCGGGCCAGCCATCGAGCAGTACTTC. The rearrangement links TRBV20-1 to TRBJ2-7, with D unclear. V was pared by 3 bases and J by 6 bases, with 12 bases between. Germline V gene data show CDR1 as DFQATT and CDR2 as SNEGSKA (reference sequence). The CDR3 has 12 residues.

This clonotype was counted ten times or more. An end of the junction does not agree with germline; a read error may underlie this. This chain uses TRBV20-1 with TRBJ2-2, with 9 bases lining up with TRBD2. The CDR3 has 16 residues. Germline CDR1 DFQATT, CDR2 SNEGSKA (reference sequence). This chain's CDR3 is CSARAAVAGAGGELFF. For the CDR3, the DNA is TGCAGTGCGAGAGCAGCTGTAGCGGGAGCGGGCGGGGAGCTGTTTTTT.

This clonotype came up a few times. V and J are TRBV5-1 and TRBJ2-1, with D unclear. Per the germline V gene, CDR1 is SGHRS and CDR2 is YFSETQ. The CDR3 sequence is 15 residues long. Trimming shortened V by 0 bases and J by 8 bases, and 15 bases separated the two germline ends. CDR3 amino acids: CASSLDGIAIDEQFF. CDR3 in DNA: TGCGCCAGCAGCTTGGATGGCATAGCCATCGATGAGCAGTTCTTC.

This clonotype was seen ten or more times. This chain joins TRBV5-1 and TRBJ2-3, with 10 bases that match TRBD2. Germline V lookup: CDR1 SGHRS, CDR2 YFSETQ. CDR3 size: 13 residues. V trimming: 4 bases; J trimming: 6 bases; junction bases outside the gene matches: 2. The CDR3 is CASSPTSGDTQYF. DNA of the CDR3: TGCGCCAGCAGCCCGACTAGCGGGGATACGCAGTATTTT.

V is TRBV30 and J is TRBJ1-2; perhaps TRBD1 as D (5 bases). The CDR3 length is 10 residues. CDR1 and CDR2 from the germline V gene are GTSNPN and SVGIG (reference sequence). Trimming left V 5 bases short and J 5 bases short, with 6 bases between. CDR3 residues: CAWDSYGYTF. CDR3 in DNA: TGTGCCTGGGACAGTTATGGCTACACCTTC.

The rearrangement joins TRBV6-1 to TRBJ2-1; D is unclear. The CDR3 extends over 14 amino acids. Between the trimmed V and J ends, which lost 2 bases and 3 bases, there was a span of 8 bases. Germline CDR1 MNHNS, CDR2 SASEGT. As DNA, the CDR3 is TGTGCCAGCAGTGAATCTAGTATCTACAATGAGCAGTTCTTC. Its protein is CASSESSIYNEQFF.

This clonotype turned up a few times. The rearrangement uses TRBV12-3 or TRBV12-4 and TRBJ1-5, with D maybe TRBD1 (5 bases). The length of the CDR3 is 14 residues. The V end lost 2 bases, the J end lost 11 bases, and 16 bases lay between the germline ends. CDR3 region: CASSLQGSGKAQHF. CDR3 nucleotide sequence: TGTGCCAGCAGTTTACAGGGTTCTGGGAAGGCCCAGCATTTT.

V and J are TRBV3-1 and TRBJ1-6; D unresolved. Trimming shortened V by 0 bases and J by 10 bases, and 13 bases separated the two germline ends. Germline CDR1 and CDR2: LGHDT and YNNKEL (reference sequence). CDR3 size: 15 residues. The CDR3 loop reads CASSQEGNPRSPLHF. The CDR3 DNA is TGTGCCAGCAGCCAAGAAGGCAATCCGCGGTCACCCCTCCACTTT.

The chain links TRBV7-8 to TRBJ2-7; 7 bases map to TRBD2. CDR3 size: 13 residues. Germline lookup yields CDR1 SGHVS and CDR2 FQNEAQ. After removal of 1 base from V and 7 bases from J, the junction contained 4 bases not matched to a gene. CDR3 region: CASSLGSGREQYF. The CDR3 region has the DNA TGTGCCAGCAGCTTAGGTAGCGGGCGGGAGCAGTACTTC.

This clonotype has more than one count but fewer than ten. The V and J genes are TRBV5-1 and TRBJ1-4, with TRBD1 as a possible D gene (6 bases). V gave up 4 bases and J gave up 7 bases, with 14 bases separating them. Germline-derived CDR1 and CDR2 are SGHRS and YFSETQ. The CDR3 has 14 residues. The CDR3 coding sequence is TGCGCCAGCAGCCCAATACCGGGGGCTGAAAAACTGTTTTTT. Residues: CASSPIPGAEKLFF. Using reference TRBV5-1 and TRBJ1-4 for the parts outside the CDR3, the full variable domain is KAGVTQTPRYLIKTRGQQVTLSCSPISGHRSVSWYQQTPGQGLQFLFEYFSETQRNKGNFPGRFSGRQFSNSRSEMNVSTLELGDSALYLCASSPIPGAEKLFFGSGTQLSVL.

The rearrangement uses TRBV5-5 and TRBJ1-2; TRBD1 might be the D (5 bases). Germline loops: CDR1 SGHKS, CDR2 YYEKEE (reference sequence). The CDR3 sequence is 16 residues long. V was shortened by 0 bases and J by 0 bases, with 12 bases between the two germline ends. The CDR3 coding sequence is TGTGCCAGCAGCTTGGCCGGGGCGGGAGCTAACTATGGCTACACCTTC. This codes for CASSLAGAGANYGYTF. The complete variable domain, with remaining parts taken from reference TRBV5-5 and TRBJ1-2, reads DAGVTQSPTHLIKTRGQQVTLRCSPISGHKSVSWYQQVLGQGPQFIFQYYEKEERGRGNFPDRFSARQFPNYSSELNVNALLLGDSALYLCASSLAGAGANYGYTFGSGTRLTVV.

This chain links TRBV20-1 with TRBJ2-7; tentatively, D is TRBD2 (6 bases). Germline CDR1 DFQATT, CDR2 SNEGSKA (reference sequence). Trimming pared 5 bases from V and 3 bases from J, leaving 11 bases between. The CDR3 has 12 amino acids. CDR3 sequence: CSAYNGSYEQYF. Written as DNA, the CDR3 is TGCAGTGCTTATAACGGGAGCTACGAGCAGTACTTC.

This clonotype was observed a few times. This rearrangement joins TRBV25-1 to TRBJ2-1, with 7 bases identical to TRBD2. V gave up 7 bases and J gave up 8 bases; unmatched junction bases: 20. Per germline, CDR1 MGHDK and CDR2 SYGVNS. CDR3 length equals 17 residues. CDR3 protein: CASIGPVSGTTFDEQFF. CDR3 bases: TGTGCCAGCATTGGACCGGTAAGCGGGACGACCTTCGATGAGCAGTTCTTC.

This clonotype showed up many times. This chain links TRBV4-3 with TRBJ2-2, with D uncertain. The germline CDR1 and CDR2 sequences are LGHNA and YSLEER. Between the trimmed V and J ends, which lost 3 bases and 2 bases, there was a span of 13 bases. The CDR3 is 16 residues long. Here the CDR3 DNA reads TGCGCCAGCAGCCATTGGGGTTATGGCAACACCGGGGAGCTGTTTTTT. The encoded protein is CASSHWGYGNTGELFF.

The rearrangement uses TRBV7-2 and TRBJ2-3; 7 bases fit TRBD2. In germline, CDR1 is SGHTA, CDR2 FQGNSA. Losses at the gene ends were 4 bases for V and 4 bases for J; bases not matched to a gene: 8. The CDR3 consists of 15 residues. As DNA, the CDR3 is TGTGCCAGCAGCTACTTGGGTAGCGGGTCAGATACGCAGTATTTT. As protein: CASSYLGSGSDTQYF.

This clonotype was recorded many times. The V gene is TRBV7-9, the J gene TRBJ2-7; the D gene is possibly TRBD1 (6 bases). CDR1 is SEHNR and CDR2 is FQNEAQ in the germline V gene (reference sequence). The CDR3 contains 12 residues. The V gene lost 6 bases and the J gene lost 3 bases, with 9 bases spanning the gap. The CDR3 region has the DNA TGTGCCAGCAGTGGGACAAGCTACGAGCAGTACTTC. This codes for CASSGTSYEQYF.

This clonotype was seen many times. DNA for the CDR3: TGCAGTGCTCGGGGAGCGGGAGGGTACAATGAGCAGTTCTTC. It yields the protein CSARGAGGYNEQFF. The chain couples TRBV20-1 to TRBJ2-1; 10 bases map to TRBD2. The CDR3 runs 14 residues. Germline-derived CDR1 and CDR2 are DFQATT and SNEGSKA (reference sequence). Trimming at V came to 5 bases and at J to 4 bases, leaving 5 bases not matched to a gene.

This clonotype was counted a few times. The chain joins TRBV6-1 to TRBJ2-1; no definite D call. Trimming pared 6 bases from V and 4 bases from J, leaving 10 bases between. The CDR3 has 13 residues. Germline CDR1 reads MNHNS; CDR2 reads SASEGT. CDR3 coding DNA: TGTGCCAGCAGGGCCACGACTTACAATGAGCAGTTCTTC. This translates into CASRATTYNEQFF.

The V and J genes are TRBV28 and TRBJ1-1, with D perhaps matching TRBD1 (5 bases). CDR1 MDHEN and CDR2 SYDVKM come from the germline V gene. This CDR3 is built from 16 residues. V shed 2 bases and J shed 0 bases, with 13 bases lying between them. The CDR3 coding sequence is TGTGCCAGCAGTTTAGAGACAGACTACATGAACACTGAAGCTTTCTTT. This codes for CASSLETDYMNTEAFF.

This chain links TRBV12-3 or TRBV12-4 with TRBJ2-5, with 7 bases identical to TRBD1. Losses at the gene ends were 3 bases for V and 3 bases for J; bases not matched to a gene: 7. The CDR3 spans 15 residues. The CDR3 DNA reads TGTGCCAGCAGTTTTCGGATTACAGGGGAAGAGACCCAGTACTTC. This gives the protein CASSFRITGEETQYF.

This chain links TRBV30 with TRBJ2-1; D gene ambiguous. Trimming took off 0 bases at V and 0 bases at J, with 12 bases between the two ends. The CDR3 sequence is 16 residues long. The V gene's germline CDR1 is GTSNPN and CDR2 SVGIG (reference sequence). DNA for the CDR3: TGTGCCTGGAGTGTACCGATCGGAATCTCCTACAATGAGCAGTTCTTC. Its translation: CAWSVPIGISYNEQFF. The full variable domain, in which reference TRBV30 and TRBJ2-1 provide the parts outside the CDR3, is SQTIHQWPATLVQPVGSPLSLECTVEGTSNPNLYWYRQAAGRGLQLLFYSVGIGQISSEVPQNLSASRPQDRQFILSSKKLLLSDSGFYLCAWSVPIGISYNEQFFGPGTRLTVL.

The genes are TRBV20-1 and TRBJ1-6, with 8 bases aligning to TRBD1. CDR1 and CDR2 from the germline V gene are DFQATT and SNEGSKA (reference sequence). V lost 1 base and J lost 9; bases outside the gene matches: 11. The length of the CDR3 is 16 residues. The CDR3 here is CSARGAQGAHGSPLHF. CDR3 sequence (DNA): TGCAGTGCTAGAGGGGCCCAGGGGGCGCATGGTTCACCCCTCCACTTT.

There are a few counts of this clonotype. This rearrangement joins TRBV20-1 to TRBJ1-5, with unresolved D. V lost 0 bases, J lost 6 bases, and 9 bases lay in between. The CDR3 contains 13 residues. CDR1 is DFQATT, CDR2 SNEGSKA, per germline (reference sequence). The CDR3 bases are TGCAGTGCTAGAGACACGGCGCGTCAGCCCCAGCATTTT. It translates to CSARDTARQPQHF.

In regard to this clonotype: The junction and the germline gene differ at one end; a read error may be behind it. The chain is built from TRBV20-1 and TRBJ2-4, with TRBD2 identical over 16 bases. The germline CDR1 and CDR2 sequences are DFQATT and SNEGSKA (reference sequence). The length of the CDR3 is 19 residues. The CDR3 nucleotides are TGCAGTGCTAGACCCACCGGGGGACTAGCGGGGGGGGCCAGAAACATTCAGTACTTC. Encoded protein: CSARPTGGLAGGARNIQYF.

A few counts support this clonotype. The rearrangement links TRBV2 to TRBJ2-7; TRBD2 matches 10 bases. CDR3 length: 16 residues. Germline V gene sequence: CDR1 SNHLY, CDR2 FYNNEI. After removal of 6 bases from V and 2 bases from J, the junction contained 10 bases not matched to a gene. The CDR3 protein is CASSPLLAGPTYEQYF. In nucleotides, the CDR3 is TGTGCCAGCAGCCCATTACTAGCGGGGCCAACCTACGAGCAGTACTTC.

Ten or more counts support this clonotype. This rearrangement joins TRBV5-5 to TRBJ1-5, with D perhaps TRBD1 (5 bases). The CDR3 loop spans 15 amino acids. In germline, CDR1 is SGHKS, CDR2 YYEKEE (reference sequence). Trimming cost V 0 bases and J 6 bases, with 13 bases left between them. CDR3 region: CASSLAGGMAQPQHF. The CDR3 DNA reads TGTGCCAGCAGCTTGGCCGGGGGGATGGCTCAGCCCCAGCATTTT.

The chain couples TRBV20-1 to TRBJ1-6; D is ambiguous. Per the germline V gene, CDR1 is DFQATT and CDR2 is SNEGSKA (reference sequence). The CDR3 runs to 16 residues. Trimming removed 7 bases at V and 0 bases at J, with 16 bases between. CDR3 in amino acids: CSEGKRFSSYNSPLHF. The CDR3 region has the DNA TGCAGTGAAGGGAAGAGATTTAGCTCCTATAATTCACCCCTCCACTTT.

This clonotype has just a few counts. The V call is TRBV5-1, the J call TRBJ2-5, with D possibly TRBD1 on 6 matching bases. Germline V gene sequence: CDR1 SGHRS, CDR2 YFSETQ. Between the trimmed V and J ends, which lost 4 bases and 5 bases, there was a span of 12 bases. This CDR3 contains 13 residues. This CDR3 reads CASSIDRMETQYF. The DNA for the CDR3 is TGCGCCAGCAGCATAGACAGGATGGAGACCCAGTACTTC. The whole variable domain, filled in from reference TRBV5-1 and TRBJ2-5, reads KAGVTQTPRYLIKTRGQQVTLSCSPISGHRSVSWYQQTPGQGLQFLFEYFSETQRNKGNFPGRFSGRQFSNSRSEMNVSTLELGDSALYLCASSIDRMETQYFGPGTRLLVL.

This clonotype was picked up a small number of times. The rearrangement joins TRBV20-1 to TRBJ2-3; D gene ambiguous. The CDR3 has 14 residues. V dropped 6 bases and J dropped 2 bases, with 15 bases sitting between them. Looked up from germline, CDR1 is DFQATT and CDR2 is SNEGSKA (reference sequence). The DNA of the CDR3 is TGCAGTGCCATGCTACCGAATCCCACAGATACGCAGTATTTT. This translates into CSAMLPNPTDTQYF.

This clonotype came up a few times. This rearrangement joins TRBV29-1 to TRBJ2-7; TRBD2 agrees at 10 bases. Trimming removed 0 bases from V and 3 bases from J; junction bases left unmatched: 5. The CDR3 spans 15 residues. The germline CDR1 and CDR2 sequences are SQVTM and ANQGSEA. CDR3 bases: TGCAGCGTTGAAGATCGGGCTAGCGGGGGCTACGAGCAGTACTTC. This translates into CSVEDRASGGYEQYF.